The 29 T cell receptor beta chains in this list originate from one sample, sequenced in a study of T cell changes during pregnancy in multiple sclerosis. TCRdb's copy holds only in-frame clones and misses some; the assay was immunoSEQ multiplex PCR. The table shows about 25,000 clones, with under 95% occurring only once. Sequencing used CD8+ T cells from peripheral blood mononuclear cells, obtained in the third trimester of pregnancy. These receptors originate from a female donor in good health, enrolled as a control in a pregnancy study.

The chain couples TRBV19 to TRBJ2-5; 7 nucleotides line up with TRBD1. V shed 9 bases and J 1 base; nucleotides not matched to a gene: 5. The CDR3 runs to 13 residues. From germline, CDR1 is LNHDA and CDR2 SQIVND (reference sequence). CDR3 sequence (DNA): TGTGCCAGCCGACAGGGATCCCAAGAGACCCAGTACTTC. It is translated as CASRQGSQETQYF.

DNA of the CDR3: TGTGCCAGCAGCCCCGGACTAGGTGGGAGCACAGATACGCAGTATTTT. This sequence encodes CASSPGLGGSTDTQYF. The rearrangement joins TRBV6-4 to TRBJ2-3; TRBD2 agrees at 7 bases. This CDR3 has 16 residues. J gave up 0 bases and V 6 bases, and 9 bases lay outside the gene matches. Germline loops: CDR1 MRHNA, CDR2 SNTAGT.

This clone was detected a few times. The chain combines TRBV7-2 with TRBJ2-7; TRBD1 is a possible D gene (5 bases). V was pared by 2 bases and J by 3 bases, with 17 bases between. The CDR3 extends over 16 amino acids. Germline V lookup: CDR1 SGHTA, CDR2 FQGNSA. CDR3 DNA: TGTGCCAGCAGCTTACGAGAACAGGTGGTCGGCTACGAGCAGTACTTC. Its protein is CASSLREQVVGYEQYF.

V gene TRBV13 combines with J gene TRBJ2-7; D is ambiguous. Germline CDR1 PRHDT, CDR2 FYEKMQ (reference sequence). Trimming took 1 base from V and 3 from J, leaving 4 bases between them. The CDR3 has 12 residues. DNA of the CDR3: TGTGCCAGCAGCTTAGAGAGCTACGAGCAGTACTTC. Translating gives CASSLESYEQYF.

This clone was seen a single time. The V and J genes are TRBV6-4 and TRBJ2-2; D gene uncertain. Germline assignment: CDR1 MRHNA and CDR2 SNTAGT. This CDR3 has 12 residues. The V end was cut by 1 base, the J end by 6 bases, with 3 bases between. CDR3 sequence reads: CASSDFSGELFF. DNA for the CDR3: TGTGCCAGCAGTGACTTCTCCGGGGAGCTGTTTTTT.

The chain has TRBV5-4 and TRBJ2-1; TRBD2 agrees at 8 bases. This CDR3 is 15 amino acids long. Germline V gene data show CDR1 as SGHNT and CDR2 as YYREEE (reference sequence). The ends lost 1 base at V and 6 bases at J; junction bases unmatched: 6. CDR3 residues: CASSLSGTRGNEQFF. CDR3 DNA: TGTGCCAGCAGCTTGTCCGGGACTAGGGGCAATGAGCAGTTCTTC. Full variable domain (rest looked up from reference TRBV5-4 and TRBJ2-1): ETGVTQSPTHLIKTRGQQVTLRCSSQSGHNTVSWYQQALGQGPQFIFQYYREEENGRGNFPPRFSGLQFPNYSSELNVNALELDDSALYLCASSLSGTRGNEQFFGPGTRLTVL.

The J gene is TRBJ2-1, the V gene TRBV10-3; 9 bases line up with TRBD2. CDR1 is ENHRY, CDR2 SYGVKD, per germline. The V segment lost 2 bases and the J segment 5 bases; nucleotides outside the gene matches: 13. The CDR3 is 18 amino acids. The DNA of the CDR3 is TGTGCCATCAGTGAGGAAATAGCGGGAGTGGGGGCCGACAATGAGCAGTTCTTC. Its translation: CAISEEIAGVGADNEQFF.

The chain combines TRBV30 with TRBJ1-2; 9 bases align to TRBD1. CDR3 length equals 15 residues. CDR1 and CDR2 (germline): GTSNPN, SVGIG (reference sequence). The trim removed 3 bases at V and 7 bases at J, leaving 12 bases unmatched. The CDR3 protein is CAWRGSTGGGSGYTF. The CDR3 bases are TGTGCCTGGAGGGGATCGACAGGGGGAGGTTCTGGCTACACCTTC.

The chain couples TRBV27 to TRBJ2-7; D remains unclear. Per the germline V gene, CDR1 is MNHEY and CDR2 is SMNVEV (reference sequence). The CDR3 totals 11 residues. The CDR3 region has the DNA TGTGCTTCGGGTAGGCTAGACGAGCAGTACTTC. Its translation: CASGRLDEQYF.

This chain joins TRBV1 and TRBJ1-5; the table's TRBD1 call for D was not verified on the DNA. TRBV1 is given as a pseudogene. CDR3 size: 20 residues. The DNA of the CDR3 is TGCACCAGCAGCCAAGACGTAACGCGAGGTTTGCAGGGCAGCAATCAGCCCCAGCATTTT. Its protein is CTSSQDVTRGLQGSNQPQHF.

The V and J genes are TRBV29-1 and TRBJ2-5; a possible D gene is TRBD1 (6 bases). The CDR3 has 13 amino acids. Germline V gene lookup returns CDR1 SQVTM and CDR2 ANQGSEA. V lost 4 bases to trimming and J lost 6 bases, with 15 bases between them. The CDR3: CSVVTGSSQTQYF. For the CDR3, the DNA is TGCAGCGTTGTTACAGGGAGTTCCCAGACCCAGTACTTC.

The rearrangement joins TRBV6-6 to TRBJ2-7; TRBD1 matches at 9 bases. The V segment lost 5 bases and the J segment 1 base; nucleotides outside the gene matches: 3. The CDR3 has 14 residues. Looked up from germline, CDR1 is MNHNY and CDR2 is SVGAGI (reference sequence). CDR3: CASSEDRGSYEQYF. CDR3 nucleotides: TGTGCCAGCAGTGAGGACAGGGGATCCTACGAGCAGTACTTC.

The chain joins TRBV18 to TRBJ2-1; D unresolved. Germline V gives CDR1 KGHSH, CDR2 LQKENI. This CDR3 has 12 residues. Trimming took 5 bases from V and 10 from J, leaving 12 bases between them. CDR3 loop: CASSVPLEEQFF. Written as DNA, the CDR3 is TGTGCCAGCTCAGTCCCGCTAGAAGAGCAGTTCTTC.

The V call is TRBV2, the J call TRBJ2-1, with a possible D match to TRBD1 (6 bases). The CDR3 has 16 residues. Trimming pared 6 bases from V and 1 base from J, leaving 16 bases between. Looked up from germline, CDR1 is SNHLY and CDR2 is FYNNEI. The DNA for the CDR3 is TGTGCCAGCAGCGAGTCTCTGGACAGATCCTACAATGAGCAGTTCTTC. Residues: CASSESLDRSYNEQFF.

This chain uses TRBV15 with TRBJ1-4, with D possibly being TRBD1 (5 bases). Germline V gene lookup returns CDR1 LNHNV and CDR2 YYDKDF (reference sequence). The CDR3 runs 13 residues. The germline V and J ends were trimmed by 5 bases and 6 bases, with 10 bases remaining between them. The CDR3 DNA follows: TGTGCCACCAGCGAAGGGGTATATGAAAAACTGTTTTTT. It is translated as CATSEGVYEKLFF.

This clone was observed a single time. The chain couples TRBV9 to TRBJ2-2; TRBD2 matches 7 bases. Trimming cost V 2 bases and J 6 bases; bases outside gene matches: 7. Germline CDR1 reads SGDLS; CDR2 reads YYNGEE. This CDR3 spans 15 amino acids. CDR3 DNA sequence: TGTGCCAGCAGCGTTCCGGGGGGTCTGGCCGGGGAGCTGTTTTTT. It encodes CASSVPGGLAGELFF. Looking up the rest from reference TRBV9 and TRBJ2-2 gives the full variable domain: DSGVTQTPKHLITATGQRVTLRCSPRSGDLSVYWYQQSLDQGLQFLIQYYNGEERAKGNILERFSAQQFPDLHSELNLSSLELGDSALYFCASSVPGGLAGELFFGEGSRLTVL.

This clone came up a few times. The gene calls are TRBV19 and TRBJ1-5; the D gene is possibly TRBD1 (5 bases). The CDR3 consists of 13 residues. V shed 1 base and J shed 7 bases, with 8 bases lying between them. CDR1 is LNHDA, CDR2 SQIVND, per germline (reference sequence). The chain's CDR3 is CASSIVGGQPQHF. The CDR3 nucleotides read TGTGCCAGTAGTATAGTGGGGGGACAGCCCCAGCATTTT.

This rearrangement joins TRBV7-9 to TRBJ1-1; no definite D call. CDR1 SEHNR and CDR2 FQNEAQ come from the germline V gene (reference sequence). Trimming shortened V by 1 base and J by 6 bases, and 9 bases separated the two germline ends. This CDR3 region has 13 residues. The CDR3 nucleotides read TGTGCCAGCAGCTTAGATAATACAGCTGAAGCTTTCTTT. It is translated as CASSLDNTAEAFF.

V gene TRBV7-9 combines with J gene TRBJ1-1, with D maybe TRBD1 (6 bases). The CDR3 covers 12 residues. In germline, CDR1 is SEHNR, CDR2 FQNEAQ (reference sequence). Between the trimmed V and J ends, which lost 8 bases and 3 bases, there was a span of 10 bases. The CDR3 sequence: CASQDRYTEAFF. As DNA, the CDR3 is TGTGCCAGCCAAGACAGGTACACTGAAGCTTTCTTT.

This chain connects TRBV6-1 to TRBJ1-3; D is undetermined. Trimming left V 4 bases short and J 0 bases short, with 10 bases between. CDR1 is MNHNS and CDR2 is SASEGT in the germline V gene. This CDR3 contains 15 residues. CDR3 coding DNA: TGTGCCAGCAGTGGGCCGGGAGTCTCTGGAAACACCATATATTTT. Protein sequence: CASSGPGVSGNTIYF.

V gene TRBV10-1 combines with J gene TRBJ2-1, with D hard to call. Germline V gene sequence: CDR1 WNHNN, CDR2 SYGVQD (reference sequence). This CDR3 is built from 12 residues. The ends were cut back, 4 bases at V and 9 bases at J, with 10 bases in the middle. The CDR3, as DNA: TGCGCCAGCAGTGCCACACCCCGTGAGCAGTTCTTC. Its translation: CASSATPREQFF.

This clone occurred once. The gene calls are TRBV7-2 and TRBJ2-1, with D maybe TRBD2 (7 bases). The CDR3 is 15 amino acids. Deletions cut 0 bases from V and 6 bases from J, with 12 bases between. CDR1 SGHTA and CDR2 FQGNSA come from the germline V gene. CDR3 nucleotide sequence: TGTGCCAGCAGCTTAGCGGGGGGGGCGGCCAATGAGCAGTTCTTC. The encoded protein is CASSLAGGAANEQFF. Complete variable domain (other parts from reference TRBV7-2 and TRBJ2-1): GAGVSQSPSNKVTEKGKDVELRCDPISGHTALYWYRQSLGQGLEFLIYFQGNSAPDKSGLPSDRFSAERTGGSVSTLTIQRTQQEDSAVYLCASSLAGGAANEQFFGPGTRLTVL.

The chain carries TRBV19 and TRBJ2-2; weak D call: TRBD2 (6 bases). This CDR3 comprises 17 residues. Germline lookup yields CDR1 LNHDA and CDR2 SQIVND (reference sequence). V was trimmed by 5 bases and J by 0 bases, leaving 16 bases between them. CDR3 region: CASSPTRGEANTGELFF. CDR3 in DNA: TGTGCCAGTAGTCCCACCCGAGGGGAGGCGAACACCGGGGAGCTGTTTTTT.

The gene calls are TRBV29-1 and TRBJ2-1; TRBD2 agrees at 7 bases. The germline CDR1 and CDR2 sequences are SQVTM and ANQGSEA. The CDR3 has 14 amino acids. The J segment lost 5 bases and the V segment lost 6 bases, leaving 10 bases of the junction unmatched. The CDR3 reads CSVLGLVIDNEQFF. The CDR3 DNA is TGCAGCGTATTAGGACTAGTTATCGACAATGAGCAGTTCTTC.

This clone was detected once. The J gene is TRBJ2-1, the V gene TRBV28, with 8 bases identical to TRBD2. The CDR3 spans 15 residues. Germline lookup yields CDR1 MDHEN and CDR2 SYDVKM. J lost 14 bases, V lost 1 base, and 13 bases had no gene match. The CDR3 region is CASSLYVRGGRSEFF. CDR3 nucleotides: TGTGCCAGCAGTTTATACGTTCGGGGGGGGAGGAGTGAGTTCTTC.

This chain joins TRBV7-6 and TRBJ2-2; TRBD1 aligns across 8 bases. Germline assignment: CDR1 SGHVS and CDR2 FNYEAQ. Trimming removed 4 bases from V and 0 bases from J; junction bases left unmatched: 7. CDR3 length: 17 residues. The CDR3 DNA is TGTGCCAGCAGCTCCCAGGGGGCCCTAGCGAACACCGGGGAGCTGTTTTTT. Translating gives CASSSQGALANTGELFF.

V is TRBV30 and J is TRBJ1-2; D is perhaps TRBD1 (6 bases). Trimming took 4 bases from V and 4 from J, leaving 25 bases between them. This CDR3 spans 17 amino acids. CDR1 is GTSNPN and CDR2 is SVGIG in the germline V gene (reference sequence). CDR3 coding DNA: TGTGCCTGGAAGGGATTGAGCCGGGACATGGAGAGCTATGGCTACACCTTC. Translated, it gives CAWKGLSRDMESYGYTF.

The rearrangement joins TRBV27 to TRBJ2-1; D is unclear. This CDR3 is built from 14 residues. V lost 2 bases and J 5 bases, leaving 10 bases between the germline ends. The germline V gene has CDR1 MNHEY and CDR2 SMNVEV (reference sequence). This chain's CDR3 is CASSLATFNNEQFF. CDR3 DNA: TGTGCCAGCAGTTTAGCCACATTCAACAATGAGCAGTTCTTC.

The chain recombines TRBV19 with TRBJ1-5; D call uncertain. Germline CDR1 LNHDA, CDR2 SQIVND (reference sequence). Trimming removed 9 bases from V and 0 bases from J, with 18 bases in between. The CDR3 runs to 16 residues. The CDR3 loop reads CARVTIFSHSNQPQHF. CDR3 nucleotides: TGTGCCAGAGTTACTATCTTTAGTCATAGCAATCAGCCCCAGCATTTT.